One sample yielded the 10 T cell receptor beta chains listed below, sequenced in a study of cytomegalovirus exposure and HLA in healthy donors. Vbeta (60) and Jbeta (13) primers were used in the PCR. TCRdb keeps only in-frame clones here, not all; method: immunoSEQ multiplex PCR. The repertoire holds 5,500 to 8,000 clones, roughly half seen once, with 5.5% to 7% in the top ten. The sequencing input was PBMCs. These receptors came from a young man in good health and CMV-seropositive.

This clone was seen a handful of times. The chain recombines TRBV29-1 with TRBJ2-7; 8 nucleotides align to TRBD1. Germline V CDR1 and CDR2: SQVTM, ANQGSEA. The CDR3 covers 12 residues. Trimming at V came to 6 bases and at J to 2 bases, leaving 3 bases not matched to a gene. The DNA for the CDR3 is TGCAGCGTAGGACAGGGAACCTACGAGCAGTACGTC. This encodes CSVGQGTYEQYV.

The chain has TRBV5-1 and TRBJ2-5, with 7 bases lining up with TRBD2. The germline gives CDR1 SGHRS, CDR2 YFSETQ. The V gene end was trimmed by 3 bases and the J gene end by 5 bases; junction bases not matched to a gene: 7. This CDR3 comprises 14 residues. CDR3 nucleotides: TGCGCCAGCAGCTCAGGACTAGGGAGCGAGACCCAGTACTTC. This sequence encodes CASSSGLGSETQYF.

The chain combines TRBV20-1 with TRBJ1-1; D unclear. The CDR3 extends over 11 amino acids. Germline values: CDR1 DFQATT, CDR2 SNEGSKA (reference sequence). Trimming cost V 2 bases and J 4 bases, with 5 bases left between them. CDR3 DNA: TGCAGTGCTAGACGGGTCACTGAAGCTTTCTTT. This sequence encodes CSARRVTEAFF.

The V call is TRBV6-5, the J call TRBJ2-7, with D unclear. The CDR3 covers 12 residues. CDR1 MNHEY and CDR2 SVGAGI come from the germline V gene. V was trimmed by 6 bases and J by 4 bases, leaving 10 bases between them. CDR3 nucleotide sequence: TGTGCCAGCAGACAACCCGGGTACGAGCAGTACTTC. It codes for CASRQPGYEQYF.

The chain recombines TRBV29-1 with TRBJ2-7, with 7 bases lining up with TRBD1. The CDR3 contains 15 residues. Germline CDR1 and CDR2: SQVTM and ANQGSEA. After removal of 1 base from V and 3 bases from J, the junction contained 9 bases not matched to a gene. CDR3 nucleotide sequence: TGCAGCGTTGAAGTAATGACAGGGACCATCTACGAGCAGTACTTC. It codes for CSVEVMTGTIYEQYF.

There are a few counts of this clone. This chain connects TRBV9 to TRBJ2-1; possibly TRBD2 for D (6 bases). The germline gives CDR1 SGDLS, CDR2 YYNGEE. The germline V and J ends were trimmed by 4 bases and 7 bases, with 15 bases remaining between them. The CDR3 loop spans 14 amino acids. The CDR3 region is CASSYPGLRNEQFF. Here the CDR3 DNA reads TGTGCCAGCAGCTACCCGGGACTCCGAAATGAGCAGTTCTTC.

This chain links TRBV10-2 with TRBJ1-1; 9 nucleotides agree with TRBD1. Losses at the gene ends were 5 bases for V and 6 bases for J; bases not matched to a gene: 4. From germline, CDR1 is WSHSY and CDR2 SAAADI. The CDR3 has 13 amino acids. CDR3 amino acids: CASSTGGRAEAFF. DNA of the CDR3: TGCGCCAGCAGTACAGGGGGCCGGGCTGAAGCTTTCTTT.

The V and J genes are TRBV28 and TRBJ1-1; D might be TRBD1 (6 bases). The germline gives CDR1 MDHEN, CDR2 SYDVKM. V gave up 4 bases and J gave up 0 bases, with 6 bases separating them. The CDR3 length is 13 residues. CDR3 in DNA: TGTGCCAGCAGTTACAGGGTGAACACTGAAGCTTTCTTT. Amino acid sequence: CASSYRVNTEAFF.

V usage is TRBV4-2 and J usage is TRBJ1-1; 8 nucleotides line up with TRBD1. V was clipped by 0 bases and J by 6 bases; unmatched bases: 6. Per germline, CDR1 LGHNA and CDR2 YNFKEQ. The CDR3 loop spans 15 amino acids. CDR3 loop: CASSQEGQVGAEAFF. CDR3 bases: TGTGCCAGCAGCCAAGAGGGACAGGTTGGGGCTGAAGCTTTCTTT.

The chain uses TRBV9 and TRBJ2-1; 11 nucleotides agree with TRBD2. Germline V gene data show CDR1 as SGDLS and CDR2 as YYNGEE. The CDR3 contains 15 residues. J lost 4 bases, V lost 4 bases, and 4 bases had no gene match. The CDR3 coding sequence is TGTGCCAGCAGCCGCCTAGCGGGGGGTTACAATGAGCAGTTCTTC. Protein sequence: CASSRLAGGYNEQFF.